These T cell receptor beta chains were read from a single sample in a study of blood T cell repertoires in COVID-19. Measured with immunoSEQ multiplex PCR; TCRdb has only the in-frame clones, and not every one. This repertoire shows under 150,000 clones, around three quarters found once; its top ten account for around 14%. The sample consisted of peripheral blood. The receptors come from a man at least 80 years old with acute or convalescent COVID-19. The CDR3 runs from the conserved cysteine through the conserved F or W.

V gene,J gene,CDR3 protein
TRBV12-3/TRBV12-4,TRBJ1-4,CASSLNEKLFF
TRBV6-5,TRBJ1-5,CASSYGSGNQPQHF
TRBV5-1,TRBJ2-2,CASSLEGASYTGELFF
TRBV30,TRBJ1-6,CAWSVSQDRGHVSYNSPLHF
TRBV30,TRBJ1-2,CAWSVQGAEGYTF
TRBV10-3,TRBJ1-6,CAITDRGGSPLHF
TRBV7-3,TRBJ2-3,CASSLGESGDTDTQYF
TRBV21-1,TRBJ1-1,CASRKQGEYAFF
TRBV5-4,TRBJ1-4,CASSLGAGFEKLFF
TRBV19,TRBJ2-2,CASSYSYRVNTGELFF
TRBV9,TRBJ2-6,CASGSSGANVLTF
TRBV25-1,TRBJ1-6,CASSGRTGYNSPLHF
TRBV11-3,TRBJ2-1,CASSLGGTGSGQFF
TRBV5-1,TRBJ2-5,CASSPGTSRSETQYF
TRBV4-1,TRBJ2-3,CASSQDAGPSTDTQYF
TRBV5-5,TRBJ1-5,CASSGSQVGHQPQHF
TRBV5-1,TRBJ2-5,CASSLGGPKETQYF
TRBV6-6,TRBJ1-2,CASSPGQSYGYTF
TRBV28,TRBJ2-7,CASRVGTPLDEQYF
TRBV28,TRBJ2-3,CASSFGGAGTDTQYF
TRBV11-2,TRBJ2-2,CASSLAAGGRGANTGELFF
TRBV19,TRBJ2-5,CASSIWGGQETQYF
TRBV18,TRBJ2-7,CASSPPAGAGTSGGYEQYF